These 11 T cell receptor beta chains were sequenced from one sample in a study of shared clonotypes between healthy human individuals. Data came from immunoSEQ multiplex PCR; TCRdb stores just in-frame clones and leaves some out. Of about 2.3 million clones in the sample, over 90% were seen once. The sample comprised naive CD4+ T cells from PBMCs. This sample's subset: CD45RA+ positively selected. Receptors originate from a man between 18 and 35 years old in good health. Some clones in this sample may be carry-over from other donors' samples.

The CDR3 protein is CASSFTGQETQYF. The CDR3 region has the DNA TGTGCCAGCAGCTTCACAGGCCAAGAGACCCAGTACTTC. The chain recombines TRBV7-6 with TRBJ2-5, with D perhaps matching TRBD1 (5 bases). This CDR3 has 13 amino acids. Germline V gene lookup returns CDR1 SGHVS and CDR2 FNYEAQ. Trimming left V 3 bases short and J 1 base short, with 6 bases between.

The rearrangement uses TRBV10-3 and TRBJ2-7; D not certain. The V gene lost 7 bases and the J gene lost 0 bases, with 10 bases spanning the gap. CDR1 and CDR2 (germline): ENHRY, SYGVKD. CDR3 length equals 13 residues. CDR3 sequence: CAITGQLSYEQYF. In nucleotides, the CDR3 is TGTGCCATCACCGGCCAACTCTCCTACGAGCAGTACTTC.

The J gene is TRBJ2-5, the V gene TRBV4-1; TRBD1 agrees at 11 bases. The CDR3 has 15 residues. With V trimmed by 2 bases and J by 5 bases, 4 bases remained unmatched. Per germline, CDR1 MGHRA and CDR2 YSYEKL. In DNA form, the CDR3 reads TGCGCCAGCAGCCAAAGGACAGGGGGCTTGGAGACCCAGTACTTC. Translated, it gives CASSQRTGGLETQYF.

This clone has just one count. This chain links TRBV6-1 with TRBJ2-7, with D uncertain. The CDR3 sequence is 15 residues long. The V gene lost 3 bases and the J gene lost 3 bases, with 15 bases spanning the gap. From germline, CDR1 is MNHNS and CDR2 SASEGT. The CDR3 sequence is CASSEKGAQDYEQYF. CDR3 nucleotide sequence: TGTGCCAGCAGTGAGAAAGGAGCTCAAGACTACGAGCAGTACTTC.

The V call is TRBV27, the J call TRBJ1-1; D gene unclear. Germline assignment: CDR1 MNHEY and CDR2 SMNVEV (reference sequence). The ends were cut back, 5 bases at V and 0 bases at J, with 13 bases in the middle. This CDR3 is 15 amino acids long. The CDR3 coding sequence is TGTGCCAGCAGTCCGGACTGGATCATGAACACTGAAGCTTTCTTT. Translation gives CASSPDWIMNTEAFF.

This chain connects TRBV6-7 to TRBJ2-7; TRBD1 aligns across 10 bases. TRBV6-7 is reported as an ORF; its role is uncertain. The CDR3 covers 21 residues. V lost 5 bases and J lost 0; bases outside the gene matches: 22. The CDR3 DNA reads as TGTGCCAGCAGTCCCCAAGTCTCTACGAATCGGGACAGGGGAGACTCCTACGAGCAGTACTTC. Encoded protein: CASSPQVSTNRDRGDSYEQYF.

This chain uses TRBV5-1 with TRBJ2-1, with 13 positions matching TRBD2. The V gene end was trimmed by 1 base and the J gene end by 14 bases; junction bases not matched to a gene: 6. CDR1 and CDR2 (germline): SGHRS, YFSETQ. This CDR3 spans 14 amino acids. The CDR3 region has the DNA TGCGCCAGCAGCTTGACTAGCGGGAGGGCCATGAAGTTCTTC. This encodes CASSLTSGRAMKFF.

V gene TRBV28 combines with J gene TRBJ2-7; perhaps TRBD2 as D (6 bases). V was trimmed by 4 bases and J by 0 bases, leaving 16 bases between them. This CDR3 contains 16 residues. Looked up from germline, CDR1 is MDHEN and CDR2 is SYDVKM. CDR3 bases: TGTGCCAGCAGTTCCGTTGGAACCGGGAGCTCCTACGAGCAGTACTTC. Encoded protein: CASSSVGTGSSYEQYF.

About this clone itself: Other nucleotide sequences from this sample produce the same CDR3. The V and J genes are TRBV5-1 and TRBJ2-5; D not resolved. The CDR3 sequence is 14 residues long. Trimming stripped 0 bases from V and 1 base from J, with 7 bases between. CDR1 is SGHRS and CDR2 is YFSETQ in the germline V gene. CDR3 loop: CASSLGVGQETQYF. For the CDR3, the DNA is TGCGCCAGCAGCTTGGGCGTGGGCCAAGAGACCCAGTACTTC.

The gene calls are TRBV6-5 and TRBJ1-2; a possible D gene is TRBD1 (6 bases). The V gene lost 6 bases and the J gene lost 7 bases, with 21 bases spanning the gap. In germline, CDR1 is MNHEY, CDR2 SVGAGI. This CDR3 comprises 15 residues. The CDR3 spells CASRGGVTLLGGYTF. The CDR3 bases are TGTGCCAGCAGAGGGGGAGTCACACTACTAGGTGGCTACACCTTC.

This chain joins TRBV27 and TRBJ2-7; D possibly corresponds to TRBD2 (6 bases). This CDR3 spans 13 amino acids. Germline lookup yields CDR1 MNHEY and CDR2 SMNVEV (reference sequence). V lost 8 bases to trimming and J lost 1 base, with 12 bases between them. The CDR3 loop is CASGRRGSYEQYF. The CDR3 coding sequence is TGTGCCAGCGGGCGCCGGGGGTCCTACGAGCAGTACTTC.